This entry describes one T cell receptor (beta chain). The record originates from a study of blood T cell repertoires in COVID-19. This CDR3 comprises 16 residues. Germline V lookup: CDR1 MGHRA, CDR2 YSYEKL. Trimming took 1 base from V and 5 from J, leaving 15 bases between them. Assay used: immunoSEQ multiplex PCR; TCRdb lists only in-frame clones, some missing. This repertoire shows about 10,000 clones, 80% to 90% found once; its top ten account for approximately 11%. Sequences were obtained from peripheral blood. The clonotype comes from a human donor in a cohort sampled during active COVID-19. V and J are TRBV4-1 and TRBJ2-1, with D perhaps matching TRBD2 (7 bases). The CDR3 DNA reads TGCGCCAGCAGCCAAGGATCGGGGGGCAGGGACAATGAGCAGTTCTTC. Its protein is CASSQGSGGRDNEQFF.